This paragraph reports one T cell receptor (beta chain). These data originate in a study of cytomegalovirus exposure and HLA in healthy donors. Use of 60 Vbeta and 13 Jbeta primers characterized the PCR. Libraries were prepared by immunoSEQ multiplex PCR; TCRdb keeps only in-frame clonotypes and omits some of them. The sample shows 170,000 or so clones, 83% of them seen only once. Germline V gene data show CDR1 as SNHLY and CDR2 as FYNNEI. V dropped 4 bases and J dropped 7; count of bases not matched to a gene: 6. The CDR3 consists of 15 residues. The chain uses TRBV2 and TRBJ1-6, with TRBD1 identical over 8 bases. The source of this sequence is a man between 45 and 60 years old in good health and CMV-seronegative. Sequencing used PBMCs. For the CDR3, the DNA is TGTGCCAGCAGTGCTCAGGGGGCAGGGAATTCACCCCTCCACTTT. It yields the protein CASSAQGAGNSPLHF.